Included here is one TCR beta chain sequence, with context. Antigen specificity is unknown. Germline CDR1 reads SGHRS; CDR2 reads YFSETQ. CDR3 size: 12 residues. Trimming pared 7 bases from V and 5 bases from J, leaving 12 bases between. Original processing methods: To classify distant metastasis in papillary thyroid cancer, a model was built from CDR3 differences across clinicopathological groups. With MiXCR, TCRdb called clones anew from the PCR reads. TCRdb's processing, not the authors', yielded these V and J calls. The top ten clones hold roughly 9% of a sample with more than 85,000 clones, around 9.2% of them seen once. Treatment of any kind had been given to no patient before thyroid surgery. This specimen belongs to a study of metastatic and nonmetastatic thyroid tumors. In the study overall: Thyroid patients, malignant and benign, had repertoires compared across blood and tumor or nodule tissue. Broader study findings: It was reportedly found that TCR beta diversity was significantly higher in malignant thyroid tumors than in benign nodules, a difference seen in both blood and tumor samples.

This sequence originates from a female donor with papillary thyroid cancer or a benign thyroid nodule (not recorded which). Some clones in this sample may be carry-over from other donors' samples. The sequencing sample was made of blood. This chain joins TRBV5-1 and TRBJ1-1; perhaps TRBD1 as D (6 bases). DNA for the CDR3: TGCGCCAGCGGGGGCCAGAGGACTGAAGCTTTCTTT. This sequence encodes CASGGQRTEAFF.